The present TCR beta chain was sequenced within a study of regulatory T cells in long-lasting Graves disease. Notes on the study in general: TCR diversity was lower in persistent Graves' patients than in newly diagnosed ones. Small sample size may have lowered accuracy.

TCR beta libraries were built with iRepertoire HTBI primers and Arm-PCR of CDR3 regions. From the multiplex PCR reads, TCRdb called clonotypes with MiXCR, one entry per CDR3 protein. The sample lists under 450,000 distinct CDR3 sequences, 23% seen once, with about 27% in the top ten. Specified time point: persistent/refractory GD, antithyroid drugs over 5 years with positive TRAb. PBMC RNA served as the TCR library source. The authors diagnosed Graves' disease using American Thyroid Association guidelines. Concerning this clonotype: As yet, its antigen is unknown.

The sequence was obtained from a female donor with Graves disease. Sequenced material: peripheral blood mononuclear cells (PBMCs), taken when the disease was refractory, from a patient treated with antithyroid drugs.

The CDR3 DNA is TGTGCCAGCAGCTTAGGCTACGGGGGCTCAATCTCTGGGGCCAACGTCCTGACTTTC. Amino acid sequence: CASSLGYGGSISGANVLTF. This sequence joins TRBV11-2 and TRBJ2-6; D tentatively reads TRBD1 or TRBD2 (6 bases each). V lost 1 base and J 0 bases, leaving 16 bases between the germline ends. This CDR3 region has 19 residues. The germline V gene encodes CDR1 SGHAT and CDR2 FQNNGV.